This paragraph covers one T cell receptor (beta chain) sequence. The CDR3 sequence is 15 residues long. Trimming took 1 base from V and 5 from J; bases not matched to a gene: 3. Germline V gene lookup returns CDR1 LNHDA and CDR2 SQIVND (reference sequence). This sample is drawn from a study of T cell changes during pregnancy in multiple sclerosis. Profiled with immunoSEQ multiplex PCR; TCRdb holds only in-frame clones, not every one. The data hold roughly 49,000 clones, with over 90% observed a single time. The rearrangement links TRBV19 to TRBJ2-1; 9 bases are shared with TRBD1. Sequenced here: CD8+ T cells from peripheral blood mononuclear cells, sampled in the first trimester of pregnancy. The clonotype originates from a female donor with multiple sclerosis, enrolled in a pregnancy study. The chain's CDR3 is CASSIGGTGNNEQFF. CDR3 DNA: TGTGCCAGTAGTATAGGGGGGACAGGGAACAATGAGCAGTTCTTC. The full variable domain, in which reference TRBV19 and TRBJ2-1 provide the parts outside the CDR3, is DGGITQSPKYLFRKEGQNVTLSCEQNLNHDAMYWYRQDPGQGLRLIYYSQIVNDFQKGDIAEGYSVSREKKESFPLTVTSAQKNPTAFYLCASSIGGTGNNEQFFGPGTRLTVL.